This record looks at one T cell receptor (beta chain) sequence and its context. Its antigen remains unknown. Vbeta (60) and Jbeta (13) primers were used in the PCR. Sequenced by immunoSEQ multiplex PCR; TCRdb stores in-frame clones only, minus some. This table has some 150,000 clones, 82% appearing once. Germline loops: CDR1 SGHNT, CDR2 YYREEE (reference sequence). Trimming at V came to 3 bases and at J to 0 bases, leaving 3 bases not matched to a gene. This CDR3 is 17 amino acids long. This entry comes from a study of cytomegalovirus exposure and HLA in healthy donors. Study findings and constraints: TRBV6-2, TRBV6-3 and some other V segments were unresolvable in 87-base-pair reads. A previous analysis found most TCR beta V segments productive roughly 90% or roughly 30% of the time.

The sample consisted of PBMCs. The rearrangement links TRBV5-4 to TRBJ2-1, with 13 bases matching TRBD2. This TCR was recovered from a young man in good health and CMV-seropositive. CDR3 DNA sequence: TGTGCCAGCAGCTGGGGACTAGCGGGGAGCTCCTACAATGAGCAGTTCTTC. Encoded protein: CASSWGLAGSSYNEQFF.